The source of this T cell receptor beta chain is a study of glioma-infiltrating T cells after dendritic cell vaccination. Study-wide context: Autologous tumor lysate was loaded overnight onto monocyte-derived dendritic cells grown about seven days with IL-4 and GM-CSF. Study-wide findings and caveats: Higher TCR clonality did not directly relate to longer survival.

Primers: 60 V beta forward and 13 J beta reverse. Some clones are missing from TCRdb's copy, which holds only in-frame ones; the method was immunoSEQ multiplex PCR. The data contain 80,000 to 95,000 clones, 85% of them singletons. On this clone: What it binds is not known.

In germline, CDR1 is MNHEY, CDR2 SMNVEV (reference sequence). The CDR3 is made up of 18 amino acids. With 0 bases clipped from V and 3 bases from J, the junction kept 10 bases outside the gene matches. This specimen was blood, taken before dendritic cell vaccination. V and J are TRBV27 and TRBJ2-7; 11 positions match TRBD2. The receptor's source is a human donor with glioblastoma. The CDR3 sequence: CASSLSAGTLAGGYEQYF. The CDR3 DNA follows: TGTGCCAGCAGTTTATCGGCGGGTACGCTAGCGGGGGGCTACGAGCAGTACTTC.